One sample yielded the 2 T cell receptor beta chains listed below, sequenced in a study of CD8 T cells in Susac syndrome. cDNA came from roughly 0.53 to 1 ug RNA primed by random hexamers. From the immunoSEQ multiplex PCR reads, TCRdb called clonotypes with MiXCR, one entry per CDR3 protein. The sample records 95,000 to 150,000 distinct CDR3 sequences, 90% to 95% being singletons. The sample taken for sequencing was CD8+ T cells from PBMCs. Receptors were obtained from a human donor with Susac syndrome.

The chain employs TRBV20-1 and TRBJ2-7, with 10 bases matching TRBD2. From germline, CDR1 is DFQATT and CDR2 SNEGSKA (reference sequence). V was clipped by 3 bases and J by 4 bases; unmatched bases: 9. The CDR3 is 15 residues long. CDR3 in DNA: TGCAGTGCTAGCGGCCTAGCGGGAGCCTTTTACGAGCAGTACTTC. Translation gives CSASGLAGAFYEQYF.

This chain uses TRBV19 with TRBJ2-7, with TRBD1 matching over 12 bases. The germline gives CDR1 LNHDA, CDR2 SQIVND (reference sequence). The CDR3 is made up of 15 amino acids. V lost 3 bases and J lost 4; bases outside the gene matches: 4. CDR3 coding DNA: TGTGCCAGTAGTATTGGGGGACAGGGGGCTTACGAGCAGTACTTC. As protein: CASSIGGQGAYEQYF. Full variable domain (remainder filled in from reference TRBV19 and TRBJ2-7): DGGITQSPKYLFRKEGQNVTLSCEQNLNHDAMYWYRQDPGQGLRLIYYSQIVNDFQKGDIAEGYSVSREKKESFPLTVTSAQKNPTAFYLCASSIGGQGAYEQYFGPGTRLTVT.